The T cell receptor (beta chain) under discussion was sequenced for a study of shared clonotypes between healthy human individuals. Study-wide context: Per donor, three plates held CD4 naive cells, three held CD4 memory, two held CD8 naive and one held CD8 memory.

CDR1 is KGHSH, CDR2 LQKENI, per germline. The CDR3 is 13 amino acids. V lost 5 bases and J 2 bases, leaving 9 bases between the germline ends. Note on this clone: Distinct nucleotide sequences in the sample also encode this CDR3.

Donors, healthy HIV-negative adults, lacked recent acute infections or vaccinations. All of the donors resided in Nashville, Tennessee, and each was a Caucasian adult. Assay: immunoSEQ multiplex PCR; the TCRdb copy retains only in-frame clones and omits some. The table has some 2.4 million clones, 93% seen once; the top ten hold 0.36%. This sequence originates from a man aged 18 to 29 in good health. Some clones in this sample may be carry-over from other donors' samples. Sample: naive CD4+ T cells from PBMCs. Subset given: CD45RA+ positively selected. The V gene is TRBV18, the J gene TRBJ1-1, with D tentatively TRBD1 (6 bases). CDR3 bases: TGTGCCAGCTCAGGGGGACAAAACACTGAAGCTTTCTTT. Translation: CASSGGQNTEAFF.